This T cell receptor beta chain was sequenced in a study of T-cell reconstitution after alpha-beta-depleted transplantation in children. V lost 8 bases and J 6 bases, leaving 24 bases between the germline ends. Germline CDR1 MDHEN, CDR2 SYDVKM. This CDR3 contains 16 residues. This clonotype was found a few times. Unique molecular identifiers were built into the TCRbeta library. MiXCR, run by TCRdb on the PCR reads, gives a single entry per CDR3 protein. The sample consists of about 610,000 distinct CDR3 sequences, roughly a tenth of them appearing once. This receptor was taken from a human donor who donated a stem cell graft to a child with acute myeloid leukemia. The chain carries TRBV28 and TRBJ2-3; D possibly uses TRBD1 or TRBD2 (5 bases each). Sequencing was performed on PBMCs from the stem cell graft donor, taken from the stem cell graft. The DNA for the CDR3 is TGTGCCAGCCCCCCTCCGGGACGACGATCGTTTGATACGCAGTATTTT. Amino acids: CASPPPGRRSFDTQYF.